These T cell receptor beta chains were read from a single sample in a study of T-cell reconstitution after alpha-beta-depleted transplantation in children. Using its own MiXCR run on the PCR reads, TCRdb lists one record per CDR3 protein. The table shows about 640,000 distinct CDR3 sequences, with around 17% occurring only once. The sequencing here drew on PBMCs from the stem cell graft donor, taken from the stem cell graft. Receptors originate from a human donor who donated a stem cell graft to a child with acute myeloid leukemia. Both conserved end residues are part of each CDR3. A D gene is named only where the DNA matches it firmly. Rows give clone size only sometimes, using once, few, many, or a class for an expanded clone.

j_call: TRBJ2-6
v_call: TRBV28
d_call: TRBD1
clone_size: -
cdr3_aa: CASSRDRGPGGANVLTF
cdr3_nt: TGTGCCAGCAGTCGGGACAGGGGGCCGGGTGGGGCCAACGTCCTGACTTTC

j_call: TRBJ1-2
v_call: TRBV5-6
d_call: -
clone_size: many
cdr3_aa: CASSFGRRSSYGYTF
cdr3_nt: TGTGCCAGCAGCTTCGGGAGGAGGAGCTCCTATGGCTACACCTTC

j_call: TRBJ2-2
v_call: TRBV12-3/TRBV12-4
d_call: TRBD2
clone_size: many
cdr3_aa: CASSQPGTSASRELFF
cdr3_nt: TGTGCCAGCAGCCAGCCTGGGACTAGCGCCTCCCGGGAGCTGTTTTTT

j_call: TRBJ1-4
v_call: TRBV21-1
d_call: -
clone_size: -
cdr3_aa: CASKPRDLPSEKLFF
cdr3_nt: TGTGCCAGCAAGCCTCGGGACCTGCCTTCCGAAAAACTGTTTTTT

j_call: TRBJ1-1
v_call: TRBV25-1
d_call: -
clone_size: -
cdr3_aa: CASSDPQRDTEAFF
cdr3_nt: TGTGCCAGCAGTGACCCTCAACGGGACACTGAAGCTTTCTTT

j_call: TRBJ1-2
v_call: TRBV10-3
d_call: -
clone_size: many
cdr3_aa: CAILGGDYGYTF
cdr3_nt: TGTGCCATCCTAGGCGGCGACTATGGCTACACCTTC

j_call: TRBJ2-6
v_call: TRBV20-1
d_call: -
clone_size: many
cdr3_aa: CSARDLRDGGSGANVLTF
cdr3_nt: TGCAGTGCTAGAGATCTTAGGGACGGAGGCTCTGGGGCCAACGTCCTGACTTTC

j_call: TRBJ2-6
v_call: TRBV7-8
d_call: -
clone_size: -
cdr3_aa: CASPGSGANVLTF
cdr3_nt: TGTGCTTCGCCGGGCTCTGGGGCCAACGTCCTGACTTTC

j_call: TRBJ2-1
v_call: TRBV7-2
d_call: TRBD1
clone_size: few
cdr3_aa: CASSFRQGAGEQFF
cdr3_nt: TGTGCCAGCAGCTTCCGACAGGGGGCAGGTGAGCAGTTCTTC

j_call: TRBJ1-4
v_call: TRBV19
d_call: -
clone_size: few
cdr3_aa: CASSIGATNEKLFF
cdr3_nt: TGTGCCAGTAGTATTGGCGCAACTAATGAAAAACTGTTTTTT

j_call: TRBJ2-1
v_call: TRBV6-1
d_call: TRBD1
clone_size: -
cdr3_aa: CASSEGTGGIYNEQFF
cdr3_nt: TGTGCCAGCAGTGAGGGGACAGGGGGAATCTACAATGAGCAGTTCTTC

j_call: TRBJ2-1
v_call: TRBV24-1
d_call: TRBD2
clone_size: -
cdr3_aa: CATSELGLENNEQFF
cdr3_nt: TGTGCCACCAGTGAACTGGGACTAGAAAACAATGAGCAGTTCTTC

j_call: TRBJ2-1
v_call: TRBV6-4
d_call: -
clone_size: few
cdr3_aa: CASKAGRSPNNEQFF
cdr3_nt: TGTGCCAGCAAGGCAGGAAGATCCCCCAACAATGAGCAGTTCTTC

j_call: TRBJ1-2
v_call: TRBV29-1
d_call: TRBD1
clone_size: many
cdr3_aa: CSVTHPGTAKGYTF
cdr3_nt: TGCAGCGTTACCCACCCCGGGACAGCGAAGGGCTACACCTTC

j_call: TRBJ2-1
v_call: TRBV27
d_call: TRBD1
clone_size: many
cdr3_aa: CASSPPGTGRNEQFF
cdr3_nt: TGTGCCAGCAGTCCACCCGGGACAGGGCGCAATGAGCAGTTCTTC

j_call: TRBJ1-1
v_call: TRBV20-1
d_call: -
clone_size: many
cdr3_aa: CSASVTNTEAFF
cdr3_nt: TGCAGTGCTAGCGTAACGAACACTGAAGCTTTCTTT

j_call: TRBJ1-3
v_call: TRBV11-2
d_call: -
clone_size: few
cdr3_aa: CASSLEGKFFSGNTIYF
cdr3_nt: TGTGCCAGCAGCTTAGAGGGGAAGTTCTTCTCTGGAAACACCATATATTTT

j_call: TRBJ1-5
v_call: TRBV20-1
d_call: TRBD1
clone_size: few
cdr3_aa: CSATRPGTGGYSNQPQHF
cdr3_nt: TGCAGTGCAACCCGTCCCGGGACAGGGGGATATAGCAATCAGCCCCAGCATTTT

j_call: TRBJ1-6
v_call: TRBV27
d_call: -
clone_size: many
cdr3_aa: CASSLRGSNSPLHF
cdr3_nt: TGTGCCAGCAGCCTCCGCGGCTCCAATTCACCCCTCCACTTT

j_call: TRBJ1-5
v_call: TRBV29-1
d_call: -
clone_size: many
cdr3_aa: CSAILMDRPNQPQHF
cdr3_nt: TGCAGCGCTATACTCATGGACAGACCCAATCAGCCCCAGCATTTT

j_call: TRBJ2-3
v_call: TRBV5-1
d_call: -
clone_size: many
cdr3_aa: CASTFDYPSADTQYF
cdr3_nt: TGCGCCAGCACCTTTGACTATCCCAGCGCAGATACGCAGTATTTT

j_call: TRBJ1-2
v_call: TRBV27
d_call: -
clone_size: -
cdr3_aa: CASSFLGGFNYGYTF
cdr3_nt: TGTGCCAGCAGTTTCTTGGGGGGGTTTAACTATGGCTACACCTTC

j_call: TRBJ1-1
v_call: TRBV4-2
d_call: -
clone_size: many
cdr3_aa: CASSQYTGTEAFF
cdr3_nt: TGTGCCAGCAGCCAATACACGGGGACTGAAGCTTTCTTT

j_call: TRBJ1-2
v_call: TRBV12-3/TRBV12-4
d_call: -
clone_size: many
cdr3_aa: CASSLRGAVGGYTF
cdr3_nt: TGTGCCAGCAGCCTCAGGGGAGCCGTCGGTGGCTACACCTTC

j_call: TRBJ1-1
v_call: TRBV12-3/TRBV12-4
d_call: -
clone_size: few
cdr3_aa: CASRFPGAEAFF
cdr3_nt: TGTGCCAGCAGGTTCCCGGGGGCTGAAGCTTTCTTT

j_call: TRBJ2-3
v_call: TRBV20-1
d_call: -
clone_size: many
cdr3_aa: CSASRQIHRIDTQYF
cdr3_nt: TGCAGTGCTAGCCGTCAAATTCATCGAATAGATACGCAGTATTTT

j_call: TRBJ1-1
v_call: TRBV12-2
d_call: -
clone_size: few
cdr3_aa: CASRFERGRAFF
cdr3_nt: TGTGCAAGTCGCTTCGAACGGGGACGGGCTTTCTTT

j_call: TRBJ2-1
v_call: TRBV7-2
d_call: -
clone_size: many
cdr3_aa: CASSLLASSYNEQFF
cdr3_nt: TGTGCCAGCAGCTTATTGGCTAGCTCCTACAATGAGCAGTTCTTC

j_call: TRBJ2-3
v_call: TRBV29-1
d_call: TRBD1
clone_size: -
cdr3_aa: CSAGTGGSTDTQYF
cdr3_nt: TGCAGCGCCGGGACAGGGGGGAGCACAGATACGCAGTATTTT

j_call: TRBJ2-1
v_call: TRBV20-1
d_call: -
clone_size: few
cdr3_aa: CSASEGAQSYNEQFF
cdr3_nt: TGCAGTGCATCCGAAGGGGCCCAGTCCTACAATGAGCAGTTCTTC

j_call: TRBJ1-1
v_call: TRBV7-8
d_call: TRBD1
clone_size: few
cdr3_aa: CASSLRRGPTEAFF
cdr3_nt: TGTGCCAGCAGCTTACGCAGGGGGCCCACTGAAGCTTTCTTT

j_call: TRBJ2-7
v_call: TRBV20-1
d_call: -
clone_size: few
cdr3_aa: CSAAKRSYEQYF
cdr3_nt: TGCAGTGCCGCAAAGCGCTCCTACGAGCAGTACTTC

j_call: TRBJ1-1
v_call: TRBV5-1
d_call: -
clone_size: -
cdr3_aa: CASSLGGGQYVNTEAFF
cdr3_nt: TGCGCCAGCAGCTTAGGGGGTGGACAGTATGTTAACACTGAAGCTTTCTTT

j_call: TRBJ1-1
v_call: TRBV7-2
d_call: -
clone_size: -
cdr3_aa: CASSPMVVRGAFF
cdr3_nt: TGTGCCAGCAGCCCCATGGTGGTCCGCGGCGCTTTCTTT

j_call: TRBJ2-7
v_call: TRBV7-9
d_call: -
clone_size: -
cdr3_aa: CASEAGAEQYF
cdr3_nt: TGTGCCAGCGAAGCAGGGGCCGAGCAGTACTTC

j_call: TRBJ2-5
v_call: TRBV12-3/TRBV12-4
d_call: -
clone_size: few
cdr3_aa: CASSFFVRLGGQETQYF
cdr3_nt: TGTGCCAGCAGTTTCTTTGTAAGGTTGGGGGGCCAAGAGACCCAGTACTTC

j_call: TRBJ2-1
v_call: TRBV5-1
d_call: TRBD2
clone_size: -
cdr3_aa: CASTSGTSIGDEQFF
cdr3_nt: TGCGCCAGCACCTCCGGGACTAGCATAGGAGATGAGCAGTTCTTC

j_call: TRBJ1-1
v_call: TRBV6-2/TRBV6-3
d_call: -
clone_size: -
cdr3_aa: CASSYSIRHLNTEAFF
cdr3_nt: TGTGCCAGCAGTTACTCGATAAGACACCTGAACACTGAAGCTTTCTTT

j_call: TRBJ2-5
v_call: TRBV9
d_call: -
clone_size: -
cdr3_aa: CASSGDQRPETQYF
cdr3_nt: TGTGCCAGCAGCGGGGATCAGCGTCCAGAGACCCAGTACTTC

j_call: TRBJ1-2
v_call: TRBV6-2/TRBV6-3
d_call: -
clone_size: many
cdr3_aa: CASSYNTGTVDGYTF
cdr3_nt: TGTGCCAGCAGTTACAATACCGGGACTGTGGATGGCTACACCTTC

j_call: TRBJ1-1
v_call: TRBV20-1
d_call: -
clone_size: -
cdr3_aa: CSASSFMNTEAFF
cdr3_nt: TGCAGCGCCTCAAGCTTCATGAACACTGAAGCTTTCTTT

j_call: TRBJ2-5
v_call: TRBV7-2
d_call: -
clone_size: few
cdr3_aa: CASSRLRGTETQYF
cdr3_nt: TGTGCCAGCAGCCGATTACGAGGGACAGAGACCCAGTACTTC

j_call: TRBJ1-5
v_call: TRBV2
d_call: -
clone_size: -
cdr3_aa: CASSRAIGDQPQHF
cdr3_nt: TGTGCCAGCAGTAGGGCCATAGGCGATCAGCCCCAGCATTTT

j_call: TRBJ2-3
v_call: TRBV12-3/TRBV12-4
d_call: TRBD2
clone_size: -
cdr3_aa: CTCSFGTSGGAGTDTQYF
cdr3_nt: TGTACCTGCAGTTTCGGGACTAGCGGGGGGGCCGGCACAGATACGCAGTATTTT

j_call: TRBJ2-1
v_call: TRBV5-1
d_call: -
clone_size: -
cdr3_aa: CASSFQDGGVYNEQFF
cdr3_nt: TGCGCCAGCAGCTTCCAAGACGGCGGGGTTTACAATGAGCAGTTCTTC

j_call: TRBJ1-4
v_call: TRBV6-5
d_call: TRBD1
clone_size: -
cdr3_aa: CASSYTPTGGHEKLFF
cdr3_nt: TGTGCCAGCAGTTACACCCCGACAGGGGGCCATGAAAAACTGTTTTTT

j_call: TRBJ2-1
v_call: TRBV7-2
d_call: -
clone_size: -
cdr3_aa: CASSLGQSNEQFF
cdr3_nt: TGTGCCAGCAGCTTAGGACAGAGCAATGAGCAGTTCTTC

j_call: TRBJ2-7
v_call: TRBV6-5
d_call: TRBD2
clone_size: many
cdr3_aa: CASTSGVVSSYEQYF
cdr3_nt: TGTGCCAGCACTAGCGGGGTGGTAAGCTCCTACGAGCAGTACTTC

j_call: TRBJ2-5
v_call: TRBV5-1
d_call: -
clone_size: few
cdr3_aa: CASSLEPSKETQYF
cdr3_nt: TGCGCCAGCAGCTTGGAACCTAGTAAAGAGACCCAGTACTTC

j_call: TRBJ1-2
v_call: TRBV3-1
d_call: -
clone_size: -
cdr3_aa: CASSQVGVGLYGYTF
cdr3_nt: TGTGCCAGCAGCCAAGTAGGAGTTGGTCTATATGGCTACACCTTC

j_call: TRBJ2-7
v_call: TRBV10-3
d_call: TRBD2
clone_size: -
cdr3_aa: CAISEYRASGGAAYEQYF
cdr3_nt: TGTGCCATCAGTGAATATCGGGCTAGCGGGGGGGCCGCCTACGAGCAGTACTTC